These T cell receptor beta chains were read from a single sample in a study of blood T cell repertoires in COVID-19. The table came from immunoSEQ multiplex PCR; TCRdb's copy has only in-frame clones and leaves some out. The table has around 180,000 clones, 85% seen once. What was sequenced was peripheral blood. Source of these receptors: a person aged 70 to 85 with COVID-19, enrolled during active disease. Each CDR3 is given with its conserved first and last residue. Each record gives: CDR3 DNA, CDR3 protein, clone size, J gene, CDR3 length, D gene, V gene. A D gene is named only where the DNA matches it firmly. A clone size is listed for some rows: how often the clone was seen (once, few, many), or a class if it is expanded.

CDR3nt: TGTGCCAGCAGTTCATCGGGTGTCTCTGGAAACACCATATATTTT; CDR3aa: CASSSSGVSGNTIYF; abundance: -; j_gene: TRBJ1-3; len: 15; d_gene: -; v_gene: TRBV6-6
CDR3nt: TGTGCCTGGAGTGCTACAACAGGGGGCAGTCAGCCCCAGCATTTT; CDR3aa: CAWSATTGGSQPQHF; abundance: -; j_gene: TRBJ1-5; len: 15; d_gene: TRBD1; v_gene: TRBV30
CDR3nt: TGTGCCAGCAGTTTAGTAAGCCGACGGGATGAGCAGTTCTTC; CDR3aa: CASSLVSRRDEQFF; abundance: -; j_gene: TRBJ2-1; len: 14; d_gene: -; v_gene: TRBV27
CDR3nt: TGTGCCAGCTCACCACGGCCCCCGGGACTGGAAAATCAGCCCCAGCATTTT; CDR3aa: CASSPRPPGLENQPQHF; abundance: few; j_gene: TRBJ1-5; len: 17; d_gene: -; v_gene: TRBV18
CDR3nt: TGTGCCAGTAATCCTTCGACCGGGACTAGCCTTCCCCGGGAGCTGTTTTTT; CDR3aa: CASNPSTGTSLPRELFF; abundance: -; j_gene: TRBJ2-2; len: 17; d_gene: TRBD2; v_gene: TRBV19
CDR3nt: TGCGCCAGCAGCTTGGCTCGGGGGACTAGCGGGGAAGAGACCCAGTACTTC; CDR3aa: CASSLARGTSGEETQYF; abundance: -; j_gene: TRBJ2-5; len: 17; d_gene: TRBD2; v_gene: TRBV5-1
CDR3nt: TGTGCCAGCAGCCGCGGAGGATCTGGATCTAGCGGGGATGGGGGGACCCAGTACTTC; CDR3aa: CASSRGGSGSSGDGGTQYF; abundance: -; j_gene: TRBJ2-5; len: 19; d_gene: TRBD2; v_gene: TRBV5-4
CDR3nt: TGTGCCAGCAGCCGACAGGGAAGGATTGGCTACACCTTC; CDR3aa: CASSRQGRIGYTF; abundance: -; j_gene: TRBJ1-2; len: 13; d_gene: TRBD1; v_gene: TRBV6-2/TRBV6-3
CDR3nt: TGTGCCAGCAGTCAAACAAGCGGGAACCAAGAGACCCAGTACTTC; CDR3aa: CASSQTSGNQETQYF; abundance: -; j_gene: TRBJ2-5; len: 15; d_gene: TRBD2; v_gene: TRBV28
CDR3nt: TGTGCCTGGAGTGCCCGGGAGAACACTGAAGCTTTCTTT; CDR3aa: CAWSARENTEAFF; abundance: -; j_gene: TRBJ1-1; len: 13; d_gene: -; v_gene: TRBV30
CDR3nt: TGTGCCAGCAGCCGAACCACAAGGTTTACAACCTCACAGGGGGATGGCAATCAGCCCCAGCATTTT; CDR3aa: CASSRTTRFTTSQGDGNQPQHF; abundance: -; j_gene: TRBJ1-5; len: 22; d_gene: TRBD1; v_gene: TRBV4-2
CDR3nt: TGCGCCAGCAGCTTGGCGGGCGGGAACTCTGGAAACACCATATATTTT; CDR3aa: CASSLAGGNSGNTIYF; abundance: -; j_gene: TRBJ1-3; len: 16; d_gene: -; v_gene: TRBV5-1
CDR3nt: TGCAGTGCTAGAGATGCGCTTTCCCAGTACTTC; CDR3aa: CSARDALSQYF; abundance: -; j_gene: TRBJ2-4; len: 11; d_gene: -; v_gene: TRBV20-1
CDR3nt: TGCGCCAGCAGCCCAGTTTTGGGCGGGGCGGGAGGTTACAATGAGCAGTTCTTC; CDR3aa: CASSPVLGGAGGYNEQFF; abundance: -; j_gene: TRBJ2-1; len: 18; d_gene: TRBD2; v_gene: TRBV4-3
CDR3nt: TGTGCCAGCAGCCCCGGGACTAGCGGGAGTGTGGGGGAGCTGTTTTTT; CDR3aa: CASSPGTSGSVGELFF; abundance: -; j_gene: TRBJ2-2; len: 16; d_gene: TRBD2; v_gene: TRBV6-4
CDR3nt: TGTGCCAGCAGCTTTTTTGGGGGGACAGCCGGGGAAAAACTGTTTTTT; CDR3aa: CASSFFGGTAGEKLFF; abundance: -; j_gene: TRBJ1-4; len: 16; d_gene: TRBD1; v_gene: TRBV7-2
CDR3nt: TGTGCCAGCAGCCAAGGGACAGGGGGCAGCAATCAGCCCCAGCATTTT; CDR3aa: CASSQGTGGSNQPQHF; abundance: -; j_gene: TRBJ1-5; len: 16; d_gene: TRBD1; v_gene: TRBV3-1/TRBV3-2
CDR3nt: TGTGCCAGCAGCCCAGGGACTAGCGGCTCCTACAATGAGCAGTTCTTC; CDR3aa: CASSPGTSGSYNEQFF; abundance: few; j_gene: TRBJ2-1; len: 16; d_gene: TRBD2; v_gene: TRBV7-7
CDR3nt: TGTGCCAGCAGTCCGACAGGGGGTTACGAGCAGTACTTC; CDR3aa: CASSPTGGYEQYF; abundance: -; j_gene: TRBJ2-7; len: 13; d_gene: TRBD1; v_gene: TRBV27
CDR3nt: TGCGCCAGCAGCCCAAGGACAGCAAATTCTGGAAACACCATATATTTT; CDR3aa: CASSPRTANSGNTIYF; abundance: -; j_gene: TRBJ1-3; len: 16; d_gene: -; v_gene: TRBV5-1
CDR3nt: TGTGCCAGCAGCTTTTATCCGGGGGGACACTCCTACAATGAGCAGTTCTTC; CDR3aa: CASSFYPGGHSYNEQFF; abundance: -; j_gene: TRBJ2-1; len: 17; d_gene: -; v_gene: TRBV7-2
CDR3nt: TGTGCCAGCAGCCAAGGGGGAAGGGGTGGCTACACCTTC; CDR3aa: CASSQGGRGGYTF; abundance: -; j_gene: TRBJ1-2; len: 13; d_gene: -; v_gene: TRBV3-1/TRBV3-2
CDR3nt: TGCGCCAGCAGCCCAACAGCTAAGGACACCGGGGAGCTGTTTTTT; CDR3aa: CASSPTAKDTGELFF; abundance: -; j_gene: TRBJ2-2; len: 15; d_gene: -; v_gene: TRBV5-1
CDR3nt: TGTGCCAGCAGCTCAAGGGGAAATACGCAGTATTTT; CDR3aa: CASSSRGNTQYF; abundance: -; j_gene: TRBJ2-3; len: 12; d_gene: -; v_gene: TRBV7-9
CDR3nt: TGTGCCAGCGAGGAGGGGCGGGGGTACAATGAGCAGTTCTTC; CDR3aa: CASEEGRGYNEQFF; abundance: -; j_gene: TRBJ2-1; len: 14; d_gene: TRBD2; v_gene: TRBV7-8
CDR3nt: TGTGCCAGTAGTATCATCGACAGCTCCTACAATGAGCAGTTCTTC; CDR3aa: CASSIIDSSYNEQFF; abundance: -; j_gene: TRBJ2-1; len: 15; d_gene: -; v_gene: TRBV19
CDR3nt: TGTGCCAGCCGGGAGGTGGATCTTAGCACCGGGGAGCTGTTTTTT; CDR3aa: CASREVDLSTGELFF; abundance: -; j_gene: TRBJ2-2; len: 15; d_gene: TRBD2; v_gene: TRBV19
CDR3nt: TGTGCCAGCAGCTTATTTGCCGGACAGGCAACGGGCTACACCTTC; CDR3aa: CASSLFAGQATGYTF; abundance: -; j_gene: TRBJ1-2; len: 15; d_gene: TRBD1; v_gene: TRBV7-6
CDR3nt: TGCGCCAGCGTGAGGAGCGACCGCAGCACAGATACGCAGTATTTT; CDR3aa: CASVRSDRSTDTQYF; abundance: -; j_gene: TRBJ2-3; len: 15; d_gene: -; v_gene: TRBV5-1
CDR3nt: TGTGCCAGCAGGCCCGAAACAGGGTCCTCCTACGAGCAGTACTTC; CDR3aa: CASRPETGSSYEQYF; abundance: once; j_gene: TRBJ2-7; len: 15; d_gene: -; v_gene: TRBV28
CDR3nt: TGTGCCAGCAGCCTTCCCCCTAGGGCGGGTTACTCGGCTGAAGCTTTCTTT; CDR3aa: CASSLPPRAGYSAEAFF; abundance: once; j_gene: TRBJ1-1; len: 17; d_gene: -; v_gene: TRBV9
CDR3nt: TGCGCCAGCAGCTTGGATTTGGGGCCGCCGAACACCGGGGAGCTGTTTTTT; CDR3aa: CASSLDLGPPNTGELFF; abundance: -; j_gene: TRBJ2-2; len: 17; d_gene: -; v_gene: TRBV5-1
CDR3nt: TGTGCCAGCAGTCTGAGGGACTCAGATACGCAGTATTTT; CDR3aa: CASSLRDSDTQYF; abundance: -; j_gene: TRBJ2-3; len: 13; d_gene: -; v_gene: TRBV5-4
CDR3nt: TGTGCCAGCAGCCAAGCGGGAAACTCCTACAATGAGCAGTTCTTC; CDR3aa: CASSQAGNSYNEQFF; abundance: -; j_gene: TRBJ2-1; len: 15; d_gene: -; v_gene: TRBV3-1/TRBV3-2
CDR3nt: TGTGCCAGCAGCCGACAGACAGGTACCTACGAGCAGTACTTC; CDR3aa: CASSRQTGTYEQYF; abundance: -; j_gene: TRBJ2-7; len: 14; d_gene: -; v_gene: TRBV5-4
CDR3nt: TGTGCCAGCAGCTTCGTGGGGAGCGGCTCCTACAATGAGCAGTTCTTC; CDR3aa: CASSFVGSGSYNEQFF; abundance: -; j_gene: TRBJ2-1; len: 16; d_gene: -; v_gene: TRBV11-2
CDR3nt: TGTGCCAGCAGCTTAGCGCGGGGACGACACGATGAGCAGTTCTTC; CDR3aa: CASSLARGRHDEQFF; abundance: -; j_gene: TRBJ2-1; len: 15; d_gene: -; v_gene: TRBV7-9
CDR3nt: TGTGCCAGCAGCTTAGGTAGCGGGGAGGCCTACGAGCAGTACTTC; CDR3aa: CASSLGSGEAYEQYF; abundance: few; j_gene: TRBJ2-7; len: 15; d_gene: TRBD2; v_gene: TRBV7-2
CDR3nt: TGTGCCAGCAGTCCCACTACCCCACGGAGCGGGGACTGGGATGAGCAGTTCTTC; CDR3aa: CASSPTTPRSGDWDEQFF; abundance: -; j_gene: TRBJ2-1; len: 18; d_gene: TRBD2; v_gene: TRBV6-6
CDR3nt: TGTGCCAGAGGACAGGGAACCTACAATGAGCAGTTCTTC; CDR3aa: CARGQGTYNEQFF; abundance: -; j_gene: TRBJ2-1; len: 13; d_gene: TRBD1; v_gene: TRBV6-5